Each of the 28 T cell receptor beta chains below was sequenced from the same sample in a study of T-cell reconstitution after alpha-beta-depleted transplantation in children (dated by TCRdb to between 2015 and 2016). The label giving this sample's treatment or condition can be read as: allogeneic hematopoietic cell transplantation with graft depleted of TCRalphabeta T cells and CD19 B cells. The library was produced with PCR. The listed sequencing device is Illumina HiSeq 2500. TCR libraries were prepared with molecular barcoding, using unique molecular identifiers to normalize TCRbeta repertoire quantification. TCRdb itself trimmed the public reads at Q25 with fastp, ran MiXCR and retained productive beta chains. Each entry merges the rows of one CDR3 protein and shows their most common DNA and genes. For this sample the table gives hundreds of thousands of distinct CDR3 sequences, of which less than 20% were detected only once. The top ten hold approximately 5% of the sample.

The sample in question was PBMCs, mostly from graft donor cells, obtained 360 days after TCRalphabeta/CD19-depleted stem cell transplant. The receptors here all came from a male patient between 5 and 17 years old who had a stem cell transplant for acute lymphoblastic leukemia, so the T cells may come from the graft donor.

The V and J genes are TRBV18 and TRBJ2-7; TRBD2 might be the D (5 bases). The CDR3 covers 14 residues. Germline-derived CDR1 and CDR2 are KGHSH and LQKENI. V was pared by 1 base and J by 4 bases, with 11 bases between. The CDR3 loop reads CASSPLLGVYEQYF. The CDR3 nucleotides are TGTGCCAGCTCACCACTACTGGGAGTATACGAGCAGTACTTC.

The chain carries TRBV4-1 and TRBJ2-1; the D gene could be TRBD1 or TRBD2 (5 bases each). The CDR3 sequence is 17 residues long. V dropped 0 bases and J dropped 2 bases, with 14 bases sitting between them. CDR1 is MGHRA, CDR2 YSYEKL, per germline. DNA for the CDR3: TGCGCCAGCAGCCAAGACTGGGGGACGGGGACCTACAATGAGCAGTTCTTC. Amino acid sequence: CASSQDWGTGTYNEQFF.

This clonotype came up many times. The rearrangement uses TRBV6-5 and TRBJ2-7; no clear D gene. Trimming pared 1 base from V and 4 bases from J, leaving 14 bases between. Per the germline V gene, CDR1 is MNHEY and CDR2 is SVGAGI. This CDR3 is 15 amino acids long. The CDR3 region has the DNA TGTGCCAGCAGTTACTGTGACTTGGGCCGATACGAGCAGTACTTC. It translates to CASSYCDLGRYEQYF.

This clonotype has just a few counts. The genes are TRBV7-9 and TRBJ1-2; 9 bases agree with TRBD1. Trimming at V came to 1 base and at J to 6 bases, leaving 6 bases not matched to a gene. Germline V gene data show CDR1 as SEHNR and CDR2 as FQNEAQ (reference sequence). CDR3 length: 15 amino acids. The CDR3 sequence is CASSLGEGQGDGYTF. For the CDR3, the DNA is TGTGCCAGCAGCTTAGGGGAGGGACAGGGAGATGGCTACACCTTC.

This clonotype turned up a few times. The genes are TRBV3-1 and TRBJ2-7; D remains unclear. There are 13 residues in the CDR3. V shed 3 bases and J shed 2 bases, with 8 bases lying between them. The germline V gene encodes CDR1 LGHDT and CDR2 YNNKEL (reference sequence). In nucleotides, the CDR3 is TGTGCCAGCAGCCATAGGACCACCTACGAGCAGTACTTC. It is translated as CASSHRTTYEQYF.

This clonotype occurred a few times. The J gene is TRBJ1-1, the V gene TRBV7-3; 10 bases line up with TRBD1. The CDR3 runs to 21 residues. Germline V lookup: CDR1 SGHTA, CDR2 FQGTGA. J gave up 0 bases and V 3 bases, and 19 bases lay outside the gene matches. The CDR3 coding sequence is TGTGCCAGCAGCTTCTTCCCTGCCATTCTGGACAGGGGGGACATGAACACTGAAGCTTTCTTT. This gives the protein CASSFFPAILDRGDMNTEAFF.

On this clonotype: A read error may be the cause here, since a much bigger clone is one base away. The genes are TRBV12-3 or TRBV12-4 and TRBJ2-3; TRBD2 is a possible D gene (6 bases). V lost 4 bases and J lost 2, with 13 bases in between. The CDR3 runs 15 residues. CDR3 residues: CASSSRRRATDTQYF. DNA of the CDR3: TGTGCCAGCAGTTCCCGAAGGAGGGCCACAGATACGCAGTATTTT.

The chain couples TRBV24-1 to TRBJ2-6; no definite D call. CDR1 is KGHDR and CDR2 is SFDVKD in the germline V gene. V lost 5 bases and J lost 2, with 6 bases in between. The CDR3 is 14 residues long. The DNA for the CDR3 is TGTGCCACCAGTGCGCCAACTGGGGCCAACGTCCTGACTTTC. Amino acid sequence: CATSAPTGANVLTF.

This clonotype came up a few times. This chain uses TRBV12-3 or TRBV12-4 with TRBJ2-3; D may be TRBD2 (5 bases). The germline V and J ends were trimmed by 3 bases and 3 bases, with 13 bases remaining between them. The CDR3 contains 15 residues. The CDR3 DNA reads as TGTGCCAGCAGTTTTCTTCCCCGGGGTACAGATACGCAGTATTTT. Residues: CASSFLPRGTDTQYF.

This clonotype was observed a handful of times. The V call is TRBV20-1, the J call TRBJ2-5; 10 positions match TRBD2. The CDR3 consists of 14 residues. Trimming removed 5 bases from V and 1 base from J; junction bases left unmatched: 4. Germline V lookup: CDR1 DFQATT, CDR2 SNEGSKA (reference sequence). The DNA for the CDR3 is TGCAGTGCTCGAAAGCGGGAGGGCCAAGAGACCCAGTACTTC. Amino acid sequence: CSARKREGQETQYF.

This clonotype was picked up a small number of times. This chain joins TRBV9 and TRBJ1-3; D unclear. Germline V gene lookup returns CDR1 SGDLS and CDR2 YYNGEE. Trimming shortened V by 6 bases and J by 4 bases, and 11 bases separated the two germline ends. This CDR3 contains 13 residues. This chain's CDR3 is CASTGPGGNTIYF. In DNA, the CDR3 is TGTGCCAGCACCGGTCCGGGAGGAAACACCATATATTTT.

This clonotype was observed a handful of times. J is TRBJ2-1 and V is TRBV6-5, with a tentative D call TRBD1 (5 bases). The CDR3 loop spans 11 amino acids. Germline V gene sequence: CDR1 MNHEY, CDR2 SVGAGI. Trimming cost V 5 bases and J 12 bases, with 11 bases left between them. The CDR3 nucleotides read TGTGCCAGCAGTGGGGCGTCGGGGCAGTTCTTC. This sequence encodes CASSGASGQFF.

The chain joins TRBV18 to TRBJ1-4; D call uncertain. Between the trimmed V and J ends, which lost 1 base and 7 bases, there was a span of 13 bases. This CDR3 comprises 15 residues. Looked up from germline, CDR1 is KGHSH and CDR2 is LQKENI. CDR3 sequence (DNA): TGTGCCAGCTCACCACGTGAGGGAGAAGGTGAAAAACTGTTTTTT. Protein sequence: CASSPREGEGEKLFF.

This clonotype came up many times. The gene calls are TRBV5-6 and TRBJ2-2; TRBD1 agrees at 7 bases. Looked up from germline, CDR1 is SGHDT and CDR2 is YYEEEE. With V trimmed by 6 bases and J by 1 base, 6 bases remained unmatched. There are 15 residues in the CDR3. In DNA form, the CDR3 reads TGTGCCAGCAAAGGGGACAGCCAGAACACCGGGGAGCTGTTTTTT. Translation gives CASKGDSQNTGELFF.

Ten or more counts support this clonotype. The gene calls are TRBV12-3 or TRBV12-4 and TRBJ2-4; the D gene is possibly TRBD2 (5 bases). Trimming pared 1 base from V and 2 bases from J, leaving 15 bases between. CDR3 length: 17 residues. CDR3 region: CASSLGLRAWTKNIQYF. CDR3 DNA: TGTGCCAGCAGTTTAGGTTTGAGGGCGTGGACCAAAAACATTCAGTACTTC.

This clonotype was detected a few times. The chain is built from TRBV5-5 and TRBJ1-1, with TRBD1 matching over 10 bases. CDR3 length equals 15 residues. The trim removed 3 bases at V and 2 bases at J, leaving 4 bases unmatched. Germline loops: CDR1 SGHKS, CDR2 YYEKEE (reference sequence). The CDR3 protein is CASSYGTGVNTEAFF. The CDR3 bases are TGTGCCAGCAGCTACGGGACAGGGGTAAACACTGAAGCTTTCTTT.

This clonotype has more than one count but fewer than ten. The chain recombines TRBV5-1 with TRBJ1-1; D uncertain. Germline V gene lookup returns CDR1 SGHRS and CDR2 YFSETQ. Trimming left V 5 bases short and J 4 bases short, with 18 bases between. The CDR3 is 15 amino acids. The CDR3 DNA sequence: TGCGCCAGCAGGACGACCGGTTTGTCAGGCACTGAAGCTTTCTTT. It yields the protein CASRTTGLSGTEAFF.

This clonotype was found a few times. The chain carries TRBV12-3 or TRBV12-4 and TRBJ2-7, with 7 positions matching TRBD2. V lost 6 bases, J lost 5 bases, and 10 bases stayed unmatched. This CDR3 spans 14 amino acids. The DNA for the CDR3 is TGTGCCAGCAGGACTTTGAGGGAGGGTAACGAGCAGTACTTC. Translation: CASRTLREGNEQYF.

The sample holds a few counts of this clonotype. The V call is TRBV12-5, the J call TRBJ2-1; D remains unclear. V was pared by 2 bases and J by 3 bases, with 5 bases between. Germline CDR1 is LGHNT and CDR2 is FRNRAP. This CDR3 has 13 residues. The CDR3 here is CASGLTYYNEQFF. The CDR3 nucleotides are TGTGCTAGTGGTTTGACCTACTACAATGAGCAGTTCTTC.

This clonotype was observed a handful of times. The chain carries TRBV28 and TRBJ1-4; unclear D gene. In germline, CDR1 is MDHEN, CDR2 SYDVKM. V was shortened by 3 bases and J by 3 bases, with 17 bases between the two germline ends. There are 17 residues in the CDR3. CDR3 residues: CASSFIPQRTSNEKLFF. CDR3 in DNA: TGTGCCAGCAGTTTCATCCCCCAGCGGACCTCTAATGAAAAACTGTTTTTT.

The chain couples TRBV5-1 to TRBJ2-5, with D perhaps TRBD1 or TRBD2 (5 bases each). Looked up from germline, CDR1 is SGHRS and CDR2 is YFSETQ. This CDR3 spans 15 amino acids. V dropped 4 bases and J dropped 1 base, with 14 bases sitting between them. CDR3 region: CASSRLGGVQETQYF. The CDR3 nucleotides are TGCGCCAGCAGCCGACTTGGGGGAGTCCAAGAGACCCAGTACTTC.

The genes are TRBV20-1 and TRBJ1-1; D may be TRBD1 (6 bases). V lost 5 bases and J lost 1, with 11 bases in between. This CDR3 spans 13 amino acids. The germline gives CDR1 DFQATT, CDR2 SNEGSKA (reference sequence). The CDR3 DNA is TGCAGTGCTCGCGGGACAAAGAACACTGAAGCTTTCTTT. Protein: CSARGTKNTEAFF.

This clonotype showed up many times. This sequence joins TRBV24-1 and TRBJ2-3; 7 nucleotides line up with TRBD2. The CDR3 runs 17 residues. Trimming took 1 base from V and 0 from J; bases not matched to a gene: 6. Germline V gene data show CDR1 as KGHDR and CDR2 as SFDVKD. The CDR3 DNA reads TGTGCCACCAGTGATTTACCGGGAGGCTCAAGCACAGATACGCAGTATTTT. It codes for CATSDLPGGSSTDTQYF.

The chain couples TRBV6-6 to TRBJ1-1; D gene uncertain. Germline CDR1 reads MNHNY; CDR2 reads SVGAGI (reference sequence). The CDR3 loop spans 13 amino acids. V was trimmed by 6 bases and J by 0 bases, leaving 8 bases between them. As DNA, the CDR3 is TGTGCCAGCAGGACACTGCTGAACACTGAAGCTTTCTTT. Translated: CASRTLLNTEAFF.

The chain carries TRBV7-9 and TRBJ2-7; 8 nucleotides agree with TRBD2. The CDR3 sequence is 14 residues long. The V gene end was trimmed by 8 bases and the J gene end by 3 bases; junction bases not matched to a gene: 9. The germline V gene encodes CDR1 SEHNR and CDR2 FQNEAQ (reference sequence). The CDR3, as DNA: TGTGCCAGCTCTGTAGCGGGAATCCACTACGAGCAGTACTTC. Translation: CASSVAGIHYEQYF.

This clonotype was found many times. The V gene is TRBV29-1, the J gene TRBJ1-1, with 8 bases identical to TRBD1. Germline V gene lookup returns CDR1 SQVTM and CDR2 ANQGSEA. Unmatched junction bases numbered 10, after V lost 4 bases and J lost 0 bases. The CDR3 length is 16 residues. In nucleotides, the CDR3 is TGCAGCGTTGGGCTTGACAGGGGTCGGATGAACACTGAAGCTTTCTTT. Translation: CSVGLDRGRMNTEAFF. The full variable domain, rest sourced from reference TRBV29-1 and TRBJ1-1, is SAVISQKPSRDICQRGTSLTIQCQVDSQVTMMFWYRQQPGQSLTLIATANQGSEATYESGFVIDKFPISRPNLTFSTLTVSNMSPEDSSIYLCSVGLDRGRMNTEAFFGQGTRLTVV.

This clonotype was picked up a small number of times. The rearrangement links TRBV7-3 to TRBJ2-1; D gene uncertain. This CDR3 contains 14 residues. Germline V gene data show CDR1 as SGHTA and CDR2 as FQGTGA. Deletions cut 5 bases from V and 7 bases from J, with 15 bases between. CDR3 protein: CASSPAERANEQFF. The CDR3 nucleotides are TGTGCCAGCAGCCCCGCGGAAAGGGCGAATGAGCAGTTCTTC.

Ten or more counts support this clonotype. This sequence joins TRBV5-1 and TRBJ2-1; 8 bases agree with TRBD2. The CDR3 sequence is 16 residues long. The germline V gene has CDR1 SGHRS and CDR2 YFSETQ. J gave up 0 bases and V 4 bases, and 6 bases lay outside the gene matches. The CDR3 DNA is TGCGCCAGCAGCCCCGGACTAGCCGGCTCCTACAATGAGCAGTTCTTC. Translating gives CASSPGLAGSYNEQFF.